The next 6 T cell receptor beta chains were all read from a single sample in a study of blood T cell repertoires in COVID-19. Only in-frame clones appear in the TCRdb table, and some are missing; sequencing was by immunoSEQ multiplex PCR. The sample shows 110,000 or so clones, approximately 84% of them seen only once. The sample consisted of peripheral blood. The receptors were sampled from a man aged 35-49 years with acute or convalescent COVID-19.

The V call is TRBV11-2, the J call TRBJ2-2; a possible D gene is TRBD1 (5 bases). The CDR3 spans 16 residues. Germline V gene sequence: CDR1 SGHAT, CDR2 FQNNGV. Trimming shortened V by 5 bases and J by 2 bases, and 15 bases separated the two germline ends. The CDR3 spells CASSRTSGLNTGELFF. The CDR3 DNA reads as TGTGCCAGCAGCAGAACCTCAGGGCTAAACACCGGGGAGCTGTTTTTT. The full variable domain, rest sourced from reference TRBV11-2 and TRBJ2-2, is EAGVAQSPRYKIIEKRQSVAFWCNPISGHATLYWYQQILGQGPKLLIQFQNNGVVDDSQLPKDRFSAERLKGVDSTLKIQPAKLEDSAVYLCASSRTSGLNTGELFFGEGSRLTVL.

This clone was counted between two and nine times. The gene calls are TRBV7-3 and TRBJ2-1; tentatively, D is TRBD1 (6 bases). The CDR3 extends over 13 amino acids. In germline, CDR1 is SGHTA, CDR2 FQGTGA. V was pared by 3 bases and J by 8 bases, with 11 bases between. CDR3 loop: CASSFFGGYEQFF. The CDR3 DNA sequence: TGTGCCAGCAGCTTTTTTGGGGGCTATGAGCAGTTCTTC.

The chain combines TRBV3-1 (or the pseudogene TRBV3-2) with TRBJ2-7, with a weak D call TRBD2 (6 bases). The CDR3 is made up of 14 amino acids. V lost 1 base to trimming and J lost 2 bases, with 9 bases between them. CDR1 and CDR2 (germline): LGHDT, YNNKEL (reference sequence). CDR3 nucleotide sequence: TGTGCCAGCAGCCAAGGTACGGGGGCCTACGAGCAGTACTTC. It translates to CASSQGTGAYEQYF.

The chain uses TRBV7-2 and TRBJ2-1; D possibly corresponds to TRBD2 (5 bases). Germline-derived CDR1 and CDR2 are SGHTA and FQGNSA. Trimming pared 1 base from V and 2 bases from J, leaving 6 bases between. This CDR3 has 14 amino acids. CDR3: CASSLGGTYNEQFF. CDR3 sequence (DNA): TGTGCCAGCAGCTTAGGAGGGACCTACAATGAGCAGTTCTTC.

The chain employs TRBV7-8 and TRBJ1-5, with no clear D. Deletions cut 2 bases from V and 6 bases from J, with 8 bases between. CDR3 length equals 13 residues. The V gene's germline CDR1 is SGHVS and CDR2 FQNEAQ. The CDR3 region has the DNA TGTGCCAGCAGCTTAACTAGCGCTCAGCCCCAGCATTTT. Translated, it gives CASSLTSAQPQHF.

This clone was seen only once. The V and J genes are TRBV23-1 and TRBJ1-5, with D possibly matching TRBD1 (5 bases). TRBV23-1 is labeled an ORF, and its function is uncertain. The CDR3 spans 12 residues. V was trimmed by 11 bases and J by 0 bases, leaving 8 bases between them. The DNA for the CDR3 is TGCGCCGCCAGGGATAGCAATCAGCCCCAGCATTTT. Translated: CAARDSNQPQHF.